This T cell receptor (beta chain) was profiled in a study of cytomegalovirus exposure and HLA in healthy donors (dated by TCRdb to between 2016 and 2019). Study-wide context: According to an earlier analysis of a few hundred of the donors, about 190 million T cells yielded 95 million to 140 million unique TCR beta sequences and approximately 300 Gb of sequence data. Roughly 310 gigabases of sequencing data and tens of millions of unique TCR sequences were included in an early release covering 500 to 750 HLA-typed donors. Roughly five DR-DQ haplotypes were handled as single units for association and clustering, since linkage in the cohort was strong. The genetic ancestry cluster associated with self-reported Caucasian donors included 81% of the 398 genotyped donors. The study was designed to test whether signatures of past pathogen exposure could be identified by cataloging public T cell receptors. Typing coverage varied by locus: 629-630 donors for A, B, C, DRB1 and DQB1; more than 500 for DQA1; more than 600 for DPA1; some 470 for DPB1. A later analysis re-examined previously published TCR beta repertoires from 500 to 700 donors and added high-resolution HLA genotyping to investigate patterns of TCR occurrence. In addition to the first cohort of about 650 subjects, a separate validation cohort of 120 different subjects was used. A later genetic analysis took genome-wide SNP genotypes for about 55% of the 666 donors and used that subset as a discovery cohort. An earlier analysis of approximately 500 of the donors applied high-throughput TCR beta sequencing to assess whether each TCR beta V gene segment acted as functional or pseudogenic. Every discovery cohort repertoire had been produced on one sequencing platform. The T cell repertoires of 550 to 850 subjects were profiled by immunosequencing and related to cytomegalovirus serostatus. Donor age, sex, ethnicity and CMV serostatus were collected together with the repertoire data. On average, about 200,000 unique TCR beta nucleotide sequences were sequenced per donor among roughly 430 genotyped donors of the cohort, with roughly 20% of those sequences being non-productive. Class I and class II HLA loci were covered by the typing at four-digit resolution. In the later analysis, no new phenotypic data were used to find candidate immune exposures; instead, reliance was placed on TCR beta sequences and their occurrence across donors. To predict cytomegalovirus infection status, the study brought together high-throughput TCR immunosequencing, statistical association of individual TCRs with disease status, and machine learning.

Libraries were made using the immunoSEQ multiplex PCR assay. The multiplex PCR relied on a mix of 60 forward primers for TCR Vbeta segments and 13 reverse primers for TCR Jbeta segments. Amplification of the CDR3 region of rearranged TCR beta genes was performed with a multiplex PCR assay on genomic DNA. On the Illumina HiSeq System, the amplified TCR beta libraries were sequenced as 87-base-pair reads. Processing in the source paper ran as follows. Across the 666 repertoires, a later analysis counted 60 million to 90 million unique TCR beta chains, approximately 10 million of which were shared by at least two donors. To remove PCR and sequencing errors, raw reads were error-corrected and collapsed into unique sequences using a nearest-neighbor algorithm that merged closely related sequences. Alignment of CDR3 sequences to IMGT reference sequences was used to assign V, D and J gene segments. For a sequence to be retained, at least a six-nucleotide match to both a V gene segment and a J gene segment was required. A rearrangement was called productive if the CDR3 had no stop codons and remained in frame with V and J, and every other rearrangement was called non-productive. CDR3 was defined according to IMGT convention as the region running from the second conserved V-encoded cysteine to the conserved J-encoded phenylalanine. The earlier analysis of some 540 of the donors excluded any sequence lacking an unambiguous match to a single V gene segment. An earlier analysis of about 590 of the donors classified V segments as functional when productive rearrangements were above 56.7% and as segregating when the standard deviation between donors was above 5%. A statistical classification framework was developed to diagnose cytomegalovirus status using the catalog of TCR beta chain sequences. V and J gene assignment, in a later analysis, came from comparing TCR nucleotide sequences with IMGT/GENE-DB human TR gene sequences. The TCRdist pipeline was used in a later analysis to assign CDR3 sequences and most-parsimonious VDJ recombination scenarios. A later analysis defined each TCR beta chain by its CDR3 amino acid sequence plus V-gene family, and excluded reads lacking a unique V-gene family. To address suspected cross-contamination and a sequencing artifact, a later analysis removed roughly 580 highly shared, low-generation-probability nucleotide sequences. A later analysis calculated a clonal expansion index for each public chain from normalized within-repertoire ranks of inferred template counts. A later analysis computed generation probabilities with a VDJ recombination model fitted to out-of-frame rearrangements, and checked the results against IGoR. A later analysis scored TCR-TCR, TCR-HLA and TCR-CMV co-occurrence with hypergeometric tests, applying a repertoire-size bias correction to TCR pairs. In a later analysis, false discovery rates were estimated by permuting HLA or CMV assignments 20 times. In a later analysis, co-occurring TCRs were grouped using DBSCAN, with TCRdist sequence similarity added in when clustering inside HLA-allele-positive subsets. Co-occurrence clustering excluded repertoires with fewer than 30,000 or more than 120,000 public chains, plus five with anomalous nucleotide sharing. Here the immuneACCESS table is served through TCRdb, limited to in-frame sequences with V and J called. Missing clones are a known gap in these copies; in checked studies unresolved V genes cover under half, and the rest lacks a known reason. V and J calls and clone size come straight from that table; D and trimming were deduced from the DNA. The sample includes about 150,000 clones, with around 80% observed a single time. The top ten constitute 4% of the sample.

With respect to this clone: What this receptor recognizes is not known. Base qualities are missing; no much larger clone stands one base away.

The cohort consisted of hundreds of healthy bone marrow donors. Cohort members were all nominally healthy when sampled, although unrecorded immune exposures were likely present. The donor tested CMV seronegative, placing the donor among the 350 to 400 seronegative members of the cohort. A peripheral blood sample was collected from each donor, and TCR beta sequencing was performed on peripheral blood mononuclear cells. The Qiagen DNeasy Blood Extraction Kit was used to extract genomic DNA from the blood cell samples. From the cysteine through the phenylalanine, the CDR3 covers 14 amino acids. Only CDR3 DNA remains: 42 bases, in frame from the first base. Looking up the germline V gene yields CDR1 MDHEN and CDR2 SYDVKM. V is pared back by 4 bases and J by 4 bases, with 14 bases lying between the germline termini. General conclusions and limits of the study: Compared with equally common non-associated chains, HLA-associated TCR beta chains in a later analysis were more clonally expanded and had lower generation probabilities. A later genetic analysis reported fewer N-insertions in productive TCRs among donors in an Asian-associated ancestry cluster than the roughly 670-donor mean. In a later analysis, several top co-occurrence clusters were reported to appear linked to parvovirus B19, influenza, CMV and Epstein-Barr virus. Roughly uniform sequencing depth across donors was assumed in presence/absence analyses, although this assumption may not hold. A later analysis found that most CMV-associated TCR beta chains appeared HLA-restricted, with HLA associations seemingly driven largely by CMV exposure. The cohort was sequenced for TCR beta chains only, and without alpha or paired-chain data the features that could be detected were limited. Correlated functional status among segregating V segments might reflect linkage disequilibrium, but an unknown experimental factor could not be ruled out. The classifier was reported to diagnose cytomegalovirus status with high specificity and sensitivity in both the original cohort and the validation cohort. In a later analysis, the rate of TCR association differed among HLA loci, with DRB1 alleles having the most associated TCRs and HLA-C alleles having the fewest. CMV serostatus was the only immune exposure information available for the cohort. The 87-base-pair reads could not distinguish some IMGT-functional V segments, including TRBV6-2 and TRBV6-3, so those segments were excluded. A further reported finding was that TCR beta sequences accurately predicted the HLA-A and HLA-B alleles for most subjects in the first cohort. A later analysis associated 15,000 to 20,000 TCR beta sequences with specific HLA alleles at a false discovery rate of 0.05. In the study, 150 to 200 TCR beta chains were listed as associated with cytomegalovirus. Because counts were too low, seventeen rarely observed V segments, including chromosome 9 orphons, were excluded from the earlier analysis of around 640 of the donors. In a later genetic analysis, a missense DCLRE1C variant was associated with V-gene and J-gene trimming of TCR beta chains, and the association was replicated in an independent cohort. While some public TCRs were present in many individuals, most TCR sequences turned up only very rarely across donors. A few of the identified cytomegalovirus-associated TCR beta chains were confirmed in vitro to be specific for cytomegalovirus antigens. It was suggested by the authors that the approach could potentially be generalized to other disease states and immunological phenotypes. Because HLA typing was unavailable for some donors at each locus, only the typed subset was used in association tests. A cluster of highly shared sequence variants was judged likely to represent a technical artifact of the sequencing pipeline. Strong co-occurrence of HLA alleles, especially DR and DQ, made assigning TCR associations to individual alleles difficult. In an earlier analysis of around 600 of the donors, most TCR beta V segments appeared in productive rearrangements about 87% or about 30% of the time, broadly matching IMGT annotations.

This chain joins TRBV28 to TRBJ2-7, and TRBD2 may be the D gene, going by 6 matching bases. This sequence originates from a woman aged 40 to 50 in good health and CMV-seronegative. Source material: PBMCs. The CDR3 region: CASSWRGFAYEQYF. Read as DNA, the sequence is TGTGCCAGCAGTTGGAGGGGCTTTGCGTACGAGCAGTACTTC.